The present T cell receptor (beta chain) was sequenced within a study of long-term antiretroviral therapy in people with HIV. Whole-study context: It was about a decade before the 2015 immediate-ART recommendation that the earliest samples were taken.

Per germline, CDR1 MNHEY and CDR2 SVGAGI. The CDR3 runs 15 residues. J gave up 5 bases and V 2 bases, and 7 bases lay outside the gene matches. Whole-study findings and limits: Researchers lacked any data on ART adherence, viral resistance or therapy changes.

Assay version v3.0 of immunoSEQ was used, and it was run at survey level. Only in-frame clones appear in the TCRdb table, and some are missing; sequencing was by immunoSEQ multiplex PCR. There are under 20,000 clones in the sample; more than 65% occur only once, and about 6% lies in the top ten. Each donor had at least one pre-ART and at least two post-ART PBMC samples. Only United States sites treated participants with HIV. Turning to this clone: Its antigen is unknown.

The chain couples TRBV6-5 to TRBJ2-7; 9 nucleotides line up with TRBD1. This sample comprised unsorted PBMCs, obtained at the start of antiretroviral therapy, before treatment. The source of this sequence is a man in his late teens or twenties with HIV. The CDR3 DNA follows: TGTGCCAGCAGTTACACAGGGGGCTGGGATGACGAGCAGTACTTC. Translating gives CASSYTGGWDDEQYF.